This passage covers 20 T cell receptor beta chains from one sample sequenced in a study of control samples from healthy donors and cancer patients. Measured with immunoSEQ multiplex PCR; TCRdb has only the in-frame clones, and not every one. The sample yields roughly 200,000 clones, about 91% seen once. The material sequenced was blood. Every receptor here comes from a man under 40 in good health.

The chain carries TRBV5-1 and TRBJ2-3; TRBD1 agrees at 7 bases. CDR1 and CDR2 (germline): SGHRS, YFSETQ. CDR3 length: 15 amino acids. With V trimmed by 1 base and J by 4 bases, 6 bases remained unmatched. As DNA, the CDR3 is TGCGCCAGCAGCTTGCCCAGGGGGTTGGCAGATACGCAGTATTTT. Amino acid sequence: CASSLPRGLADTQYF.

V usage is TRBV24-1 and J usage is TRBJ2-1, with 8 bases aligning to TRBD1. This CDR3 spans 17 amino acids. Trimming removed 1 base from V and 10 bases from J; junction bases left unmatched: 14. In germline, CDR1 is KGHDR, CDR2 SFDVKD. CDR3 DNA: TGTGCCACCAGTGATTTTGGACAGGGTTCCACCCCTGGGGAGCAGTTCTTC. Encoded protein: CATSDFGQGSTPGEQFF.

The chain carries TRBV3-1 (or the pseudogene TRBV3-2) and TRBJ1-2; 9 bases are a match to TRBD1. Germline V gene sequence: CDR1 LGHDT, CDR2 YNNKEL (reference sequence). V lost 1 base, J lost 8 bases, and 8 bases stayed unmatched. The CDR3 totals 15 residues. DNA for the CDR3: TGTGCCAGCAGCCAAGTTGGGACAGGGCGAAAGGGCTACACCTTC. This codes for CASSQVGTGRKGYTF.

The V gene is TRBV10-3, the J gene TRBJ1-1, with 7 bases fitting TRBD1. This CDR3 contains 17 residues. V was pared by 2 bases and J by 2 bases, with 11 bases of the junction left unmatched. The germline CDR1 and CDR2 sequences are ENHRY and SYGVKD. The CDR3 sequence is CAISEMRQGKLNTEAFF. The CDR3 DNA sequence: TGTGCCATCAGTGAGATGAGACAGGGAAAACTTAACACTGAAGCTTTCTTT.

The chain carries TRBV19 and TRBJ2-1, with D unclear. V was cut by 0 bases and J by 9 bases, with 9 bases left in between. The CDR3 has 13 residues. Per germline, CDR1 LNHDA and CDR2 SQIVND (reference sequence). The CDR3 DNA reads TGTGCCAGTAGTATAGAAGTAGCAGGTGAGCAGTTCTTC. This encodes CASSIEVAGEQFF.

The rearrangement uses TRBV5-6 and TRBJ1-1, with 10 bases matching TRBD1. CDR3 length: 14 residues. V gave up 4 bases and J gave up 5 bases; unmatched junction bases: 5. Germline CDR1 and CDR2: SGHDT and YYEEEE. The CDR3, as DNA: TGTGCCAGCAGCCTGAGGGGACAGGGGACTGAAGCTTTCTTT. It codes for CASSLRGQGTEAFF.

The gene calls are TRBV7-9 and TRBJ1-6, with TRBD1 identical over 7 bases. CDR3 length equals 15 residues. Trimming at V came to 4 bases and at J to 5 bases, leaving 5 bases not matched to a gene. Germline V gene data show CDR1 as SEHNR and CDR2 as FQNEAQ (reference sequence). CDR3 DNA sequence: TGTGCCAGCAGCTCTTCGACAGGGAATAATTCACCCCTCCACTTT. Translating it yields CASSSSTGNNSPLHF.

With respect to this clone: Germline and junction disagree at one end, which may indicate a read error. This chain joins TRBV7-2 and TRBJ1-5; the D gene is possibly TRBD1 (6 bases). This CDR3 is 16 amino acids long. CDR1 is SGHTA and CDR2 is FQGNSA in the germline V gene. This CDR3 is CACSTRGGAGNQPQHF. CDR3 sequence (DNA): TGTGCCTGCAGCACGCGGGGGGGGGCGGGCAATCAGCCCCAGCATTTT.

The chain recombines TRBV5-1 with TRBJ1-4, with D perhaps TRBD1 (5 bases). V was clipped by 6 bases and J by 3 bases, with 9 bases between them. Germline assignment: CDR1 SGHRS and CDR2 YFSETQ. The CDR3 extends over 13 amino acids. CDR3 amino acids: CASTRTPNEKLFF. CDR3 bases: TGCGCCAGCACCCGGACACCTAATGAAAAACTGTTTTTT. The variable domain in full, with the rest retrieved from reference TRBV5-1 and TRBJ1-4, is KAGVTQTPRYLIKTRGQQVTLSCSPISGHRSVSWYQQTPGQGLQFLFEYFSETQRNKGNFPGRFSGRQFSNSRSEMNVSTLELGDSALYLCASTRTPNEKLFFGSGTQLSVL.

This clone has a single count. The rearrangement joins TRBV7-9 to TRBJ2-6; D may be TRBD1 (6 bases). V was trimmed by 5 bases and J by 0 bases, leaving 14 bases between them. Germline V lookup: CDR1 SEHNR, CDR2 FQNEAQ (reference sequence). This CDR3 region has 17 residues. CDR3 DNA: TGTGCCAGCAGCGAAGGGACAAGTATCTCTGGGGCCAACGTCCTGACTTTC. Its protein product is CASSEGTSISGANVLTF.

This clone was seen just once. Other DNA sequences in this specimen translate into the identical CDR3. This rearrangement joins TRBV14 to TRBJ2-7; no reliable D call. This CDR3 has 13 residues. The germline V gene has CDR1 SGHDN and CDR2 FVKESK. V was trimmed by 0 bases and J by 3 bases, leaving 6 bases between them. CDR3 sequence: CASSQDTDYEQYF. CDR3 coding DNA: TGTGCCAGCAGCCAAGACACAGACTACGAGCAGTACTTC.

This clone turned up a few times. Distinct nucleotide sequences in the sample also encode this CDR3. The rearrangement links TRBV5-4 to TRBJ2-2; D gene uncertain. The CDR3 has 13 residues. Germline loops: CDR1 SGHNT, CDR2 YYREEE (reference sequence). V lost 0 bases, J lost 3 bases, and 3 bases lay in between. CDR3 sequence: CASSLGDTGELFF. The CDR3 DNA follows: TGTGCCAGCAGCTTGGGGGACACCGGGGAGCTGTTTTTT.

The chain combines TRBV27 with TRBJ1-6; D is unclear. CDR1 is MNHEY and CDR2 is SMNVEV in the germline V gene (reference sequence). This CDR3 spans 14 amino acids. V lost 3 bases and J 11 bases, leaving 14 bases between the germline ends. The CDR3 is CASSFRGYVTPLHF. The CDR3 DNA reads as TGTGCCAGCAGTTTTAGAGGATATGTTACACCCCTCCACTTT.

The chain joins TRBV27 to TRBJ2-7; a weak D match, TRBD1 (6 bases). This CDR3 has 14 amino acids. In germline, CDR1 is MNHEY, CDR2 SMNVEV (reference sequence). Trimming stripped 3 bases from V and 3 bases from J, with 12 bases between. Here the CDR3 reads CASSFAGVVYEQYF. The CDR3 bases are TGTGCCAGCAGTTTTGCAGGGGTAGTCTACGAGCAGTACTTC.

V is TRBV4-1 and J is TRBJ2-2, with D perhaps matching TRBD1 (5 bases). The germline gives CDR1 MGHRA, CDR2 YSYEKL. The CDR3 runs to 16 residues. Trimming left V 0 bases short and J 4 bases short, with 12 bases between. The CDR3 here is CASSQDPGPRTGELFF. CDR3 bases: TGCGCCAGCAGCCAAGACCCAGGGCCCCGCACCGGGGAGCTGTTTTTT.

The V gene is TRBV19, the J gene TRBJ1-2; weak D call: TRBD1 (6 bases). From germline, CDR1 is LNHDA and CDR2 SQIVND (reference sequence). V dropped 6 bases and J dropped 4 bases, with 12 bases sitting between them. The CDR3 sequence is 13 residues long. CDR3 DNA sequence: TGTGCCAGTAGGGACAGCCAAAGCTATGGCTACACCTTC. Its protein product is CASRDSQSYGYTF.

V is TRBV30 and J is TRBJ1-3; D perhaps matches TRBD1 (5 bases). CDR3 length equals 18 residues. With 8 bases removed from V and 0 bases from J, the gap between germline ends came to 26 bases. Germline CDR1 GTSNPN, CDR2 SVGIG (reference sequence). The CDR3 protein is CAGYTFTGFRDSGNTIYF. The DNA of the CDR3 is TGTGCCGGATACACCTTTACTGGATTCAGGGACTCTGGAAACACCATATATTTT.

The V and J genes are TRBV27 and TRBJ1-6; D call uncertain. Germline CDR1 MNHEY, CDR2 SMNVEV (reference sequence). The V and J ends lost 7 bases and 6 bases respectively, with 19 bases between them. The CDR3 is made up of 16 amino acids. CDR3 in DNA: TGTGCCAGCACCTGGCCGACCGACCCCCCTAATTCACCCCTCCACTTT. It codes for CASTWPTDPPNSPLHF.

The rearrangement links TRBV30 to TRBJ1-4, with a weak D call TRBD1 (6 bases). V was cut by 5 bases and J by 6 bases, with 13 bases left in between. Germline CDR1 is GTSNPN and CDR2 is SVGIG (reference sequence). The CDR3 contains 13 residues. The CDR3 loop reads CAWADRRYEKLFF. CDR3 DNA: TGTGCCTGGGCCGACAGGCGCTATGAAAAACTGTTTTTT.

The J gene is TRBJ2-2, the V gene TRBV5-1, with D unresolved. Germline lookup yields CDR1 SGHRS and CDR2 YFSETQ. The CDR3 covers 15 residues. V lost 0 bases, J lost 0 bases, and 6 bases lay in between. The chain's CDR3 is CASSLDGPNTGELFF. In DNA, the CDR3 is TGCGCCAGCAGCTTGGACGGCCCGAACACCGGGGAGCTGTTTTTT.